The 8 T cell receptor beta chains below were found in one sample sequenced in a study of blood T cell repertoires in COVID-19. TCRdb's copy holds only in-frame clones and misses some; the assay was immunoSEQ multiplex PCR. The table has about 38,000 clones, approximately 86% seen once. The sequenced sample consisted of peripheral blood. The receptors originated from a man in his fifties or sixties with active COVID-19.

V is TRBV4-1 and J is TRBJ2-5, with 12 bases identical to TRBD2. Germline V lookup: CDR1 MGHRA, CDR2 YSYEKL. Unmatched junction bases numbered 8, after V lost 1 base and J lost 5 bases. The CDR3 is 17 amino acids. The CDR3 DNA sequence: TGCGCCAGCAGCCAAGCGCTAGCGGGGGGGAGAGGGGAGACCCAGTACTTC. As protein: CASSQALAGGRGETQYF.

The chain uses TRBV29-1 and TRBJ1-1, with unresolved D. Looked up from germline, CDR1 is SQVTM and CDR2 is ANQGSEA. The CDR3 extends over 13 amino acids. The V gene lost 3 bases and the J gene lost 1 base, with 9 bases spanning the gap. In DNA form, the CDR3 reads TGCAGCGTTGAGCCGGTCGAGAACACTGAAGCTTTCTTT. The encoded protein is CSVEPVENTEAFF.

This clone has only one observation. The rearrangement joins TRBV27 to TRBJ2-6; D ambiguous. V gave up 1 base and J gave up 2 bases, with 3 bases separating them. CDR3 size: 14 residues. From germline, CDR1 is MNHEY and CDR2 SMNVEV (reference sequence). The CDR3 spells CASSLFAGANVLTF. The DNA for the CDR3 is TGTGCCAGCAGTTTATTCGCTGGGGCCAACGTCCTGACTTTC.

This clone was counted between two and nine times. Other DNA sequences in this specimen translate into the identical CDR3. The chain couples TRBV27 to TRBJ2-2; maybe TRBD1 (6 bases). Between the trimmed V and J ends, which lost 3 bases and 6 bases, there was a span of 14 bases. Germline CDR1 and CDR2: MNHEY and SMNVEV (reference sequence). The CDR3 runs to 15 residues. CDR3 amino acids: CASSFRGHLSGELFF. The CDR3 DNA is TGTGCCAGCAGTTTCAGGGGACATTTATCCGGGGAGCTGTTTTTT.

The chain joins TRBV19 to TRBJ2-7; maybe TRBD2 (5 bases). CDR1 and CDR2 from the germline V gene are LNHDA and SQIVND (reference sequence). V was pared by 4 bases and J by 5 bases, with 15 bases between. This CDR3 comprises 14 residues. The CDR3: CASSTARTGNEQYF. The CDR3, as DNA: TGTGCCAGTAGTACCGCCAGGACGGGAAACGAGCAGTACTTC.

The rearrangement joins TRBV5-1 to TRBJ1-3, with D hard to call. CDR1 and CDR2 (germline): SGHRS, YFSETQ. Trimming removed 3 bases from V and 0 bases from J, with 10 bases in between. This CDR3 has 15 amino acids. CDR3 loop: CASSSNLNSGNTIYF. In DNA form, the CDR3 reads TGCGCCAGCAGCTCTAATTTAAACTCTGGAAACACCATATATTTT.

The V call is TRBV6-5, the J call TRBJ2-2; 7 bases are a match to TRBD2. V was pared by 7 bases and J by 3 bases, with 8 bases of the junction left unmatched. Germline-derived CDR1 and CDR2 are MNHEY and SVGAGI. The CDR3 totals 15 residues. CDR3 nucleotides: TGTGCCAGCACTGGGGGGGATCAATACACCGGGGAGCTGTTTTTT. It translates to CASTGGDQYTGELFF.

This chain joins TRBV11-2 and TRBJ1-5; D unclear. The V gene lost 4 bases and the J gene lost 9 bases, with 7 bases spanning the gap. There are 11 residues in the CDR3. Germline V gene sequence: CDR1 SGHAT, CDR2 FQNNGV. DNA for the CDR3: TGTGCCAGCAGCTCGACGGGGCCCCAGCATTTT. This encodes CASSSTGPQHF.